The rows below give T cell receptor beta chains drawn from one sample of a study of blood T cell repertoires in COVID-19. Assay: immunoSEQ multiplex PCR; the TCRdb copy retains only in-frame clones and omits some. The repertoire holds over 150,000 clones, roughly 82% seen once, with roughly 10% in the top ten. Sample: PBMCs or T cells enriched from blood (not recorded which). The receptor source for this set is a middle-aged man who had recovered from COVID-19. The CDR3 runs from the conserved cysteine through the conserved F or W. Each record gives: D gene, J gene, V gene, clone size, CDR3 DNA, CDR3 protein. The D gene is left open where the match is weak. For some rows the clone size is stated as once, few or many, or as a class when expanded; others skip it.

D gene: TRBD1; J gene: TRBJ2-7; V gene: TRBV14; clone size: -; CDR3 DNA: TGTGCCAGCAGCCGCCCCGGGACAGGGACCTACGAGCAGTACTTC; CDR3 protein: CASSRPGTGTYEQYF
D gene: -; J gene: TRBJ1-3; V gene: TRBV24-1; clone size: -; CDR3 DNA: TGTGCCACCAGTGACGGGTACGCGGGAAACACCATATATTTT; CDR3 protein: CATSDGYAGNTIYF
D gene: TRBD1; J gene: TRBJ2-3; V gene: TRBV4-3; clone size: -; CDR3 DNA: TGCGCCAGCAGCCCCCGGCAGGGGGCAGATACGCAGTATTTT; CDR3 protein: CASSPRQGADTQYF
D gene: -; J gene: TRBJ1-2; V gene: TRBV11-3; clone size: -; CDR3 DNA: TGTGCCAGCAGCCGAAACACGGGGGACGCAAGCTTC; CDR3 protein: CASSRNTGDASF
D gene: -; J gene: TRBJ1-2; V gene: TRBV4-1; clone size: few; CDR3 DNA: TGCGCCAGCAGCCAAGAGGTGGTAGGGGATGGCTACACCTTC; CDR3 protein: CASSQEVVGDGYTF
D gene: -; J gene: TRBJ1-1; V gene: TRBV7-9; clone size: -; CDR3 DNA: TGTGCCAGCAGCTTATTGGCCCCTGAAGCTTTCTTT; CDR3 protein: CASSLLAPEAFF
D gene: -; J gene: TRBJ1-3; V gene: TRBV5-5; clone size: few; CDR3 DNA: TGTGCCAGCAGCTTTACGGCGGAACGCTCTGGAAACACCATATATTTT; CDR3 protein: CASSFTAERSGNTIYF
D gene: -; J gene: TRBJ1-4; V gene: TRBV30; clone size: -; CDR3 DNA: TGTGCCTGGAGCCGCCGATCAGGGGAGAGGGAAAAACTGTTTTTT; CDR3 protein: CAWSRRSGEREKLFF
D gene: -; J gene: TRBJ1-2; V gene: TRBV6-5; clone size: -; CDR3 DNA: TGTGCCAGCAGAACAGGGTCACTTGGCTACACCTTC; CDR3 protein: CASRTGSLGYTF
D gene: -; J gene: TRBJ1-2; V gene: TRBV7-9; clone size: -; CDR3 DNA: TGTGCCAGCAGCTTAGCCCCGGGCAGGGGTGACTATGGCTACACCTTC; CDR3 protein: CASSLAPGRGDYGYTF
D gene: TRBD1; J gene: TRBJ2-5; V gene: TRBV7-9; clone size: -; CDR3 DNA: TGTGCCAGCAGCAGACGACAGGGCCTCCAAGAGACCCAGTACTTC; CDR3 protein: CASSRRQGLQETQYF
D gene: TRBD2; J gene: TRBJ2-1; V gene: TRBV5-1; clone size: once; CDR3 DNA: TGCGCCAGCAGCTCACTAGCGGGAGGGGACAATGAGCAGTTCTTC; CDR3 protein: CASSSLAGGDNEQFF
D gene: -; J gene: TRBJ1-1; V gene: TRBV6-5; clone size: -; CDR3 DNA: TGTGCCAGCAGTATTGAGGAAAACACTGAAGCTTTCTTT; CDR3 protein: CASSIEENTEAFF
D gene: TRBD1; J gene: TRBJ1-1; V gene: TRBV7-6; clone size: -; CDR3 DNA: TGTGCCAGCAGCCAGAGGGACAGCCCATCGGATGGTGAAGCTTTCTTT; CDR3 protein: CASSQRDSPSDGEAFF
D gene: -; J gene: TRBJ2-3; V gene: TRBV10-1; clone size: -; CDR3 DNA: TGCGCCAGCAGTGAGTCACGGGGTAAGCCTACGCAGTATTTT; CDR3 protein: CASSESRGKPTQYF
D gene: -; J gene: TRBJ1-5; V gene: TRBV21-1; clone size: -; CDR3 DNA: TGTGCCAGCAGCAAGGGGACAGGGAATCAGCCCCAGCATTTT; CDR3 protein: CASSKGTGNQPQHF
D gene: TRBD1; J gene: TRBJ1-2; V gene: TRBV27; clone size: -; CDR3 DNA: TGTGCCAGCAGCCAGAAATGGGGACAGGAACATCATGGCTACACCTTC; CDR3 protein: CASSQKWGQEHHGYTF
D gene: TRBD1; J gene: TRBJ2-1; V gene: TRBV5-4; clone size: -; CDR3 DNA: TGTGCCAGCAGCGGGGGACAGGGCATGAGCAATGAGCAGTTCTTC; CDR3 protein: CASSGGQGMSNEQFF
D gene: -; J gene: TRBJ1-2; V gene: TRBV3-1/TRBV3-2; clone size: -; CDR3 DNA: TGTGCCAGCAGCCAAAGTCGTGATGTCAGGCTCAACTATGGCTACACCTTC; CDR3 protein: CASSQSRDVRLNYGYTF
D gene: -; J gene: TRBJ2-7; V gene: TRBV25-1; clone size: -; CDR3 DNA: TGTGCCAGCACCGAATCGGGGGACCGCTACGAGCAGTACTTC; CDR3 protein: CASTESGDRYEQYF
D gene: TRBD1; J gene: TRBJ1-5; V gene: TRBV27; clone size: -; CDR3 DNA: TGTGCCAGCAGTTTATCAGCGACAGGGGGCCTTTTTTTT; CDR3 protein: CASSLSATGGLFF
D gene: TRBD2; J gene: TRBJ2-2; V gene: TRBV6-2/TRBV6-3; clone size: -; CDR3 DNA: TGTGCCAGCAGTTACGGGACTAGCGGAGGGAACACCGGGGAGCTGTTTTTT; CDR3 protein: CASSYGTSGGNTGELFF
D gene: -; J gene: TRBJ1-2; V gene: TRBV6-1; clone size: few; CDR3 DNA: TGTGCCAGCAGTGAAGTTCCCAGGGGCTACACCTTC; CDR3 protein: CASSEVPRGYTF
D gene: -; J gene: TRBJ1-2; V gene: TRBV5-1; clone size: -; CDR3 DNA: TGCGCCAGCAGCTTGTTAGGGGGTGGCTACACCTTC; CDR3 protein: CASSLLGGGYTF
D gene: TRBD1; J gene: TRBJ1-2; V gene: TRBV27; clone size: -; CDR3 DNA: TGTGCCAGCAGTCCATACTCGACAGGGGGTTATGGCTACACCTTC; CDR3 protein: CASSPYSTGGYGYTF
D gene: TRBD2; J gene: TRBJ2-1; V gene: TRBV4-3; clone size: -; CDR3 DNA: TGCGCCAGCAGCCAAGATACGGCGGGAGGTTACAATGAGCAGTTCTTC; CDR3 protein: CASSQDTAGGYNEQFF
D gene: -; J gene: TRBJ1-4; V gene: TRBV18; clone size: -; CDR3 DNA: TGTGCCAGCCGAGAAGGCAGGGGATCGGGTGAAAAACTGTTTTTT; CDR3 protein: CASREGRGSGEKLFF
D gene: -; J gene: TRBJ2-3; V gene: TRBV9; clone size: -; CDR3 DNA: TGTGCCAGCAGCGCAGGGACTGTTAGCACAGATACGCAGTATTTT; CDR3 protein: CASSAGTVSTDTQYF
D gene: -; J gene: TRBJ2-3; V gene: TRBV11-3; clone size: -; CDR3 DNA: TGTGCCAGCAGCTTAGAGCCTCTAGCGACCGGCACAGATACGCAGTATTTT; CDR3 protein: CASSLEPLATGTDTQYF